The entry that follows covers one T cell receptor (beta chain) sequence. The data belong to a study of blood T cell repertoires in COVID-19. Across the study: The analysed material was cDNA or gDNA that came from T cells, B-cell-depleted T cells, or PBMCs.

The method was immunoSEQ multiplex PCR; TCRdb's version includes in-frame clones alone and lacks a portion of them. The data contain 130,000 to 150,000 clones, 88% of them singletons. This CDR3 is built from 13 residues. Trimming cost V 4 bases and J 3 bases, with 12 bases left between them. CDR1 and CDR2 (germline): GTSNPN, SVGIG (reference sequence). The genes are TRBV30 and TRBJ2-5; weak D call: TRBD1 (5 bases). This clonotype was obtained from a woman between 25 and 40 years old with acute COVID-19. Sequencing was performed on PBMCs or T cells enriched from blood (not recorded which). The CDR3 DNA reads as TGTGCCTGGAACGCCAGGGCGGAAGAGACCCAGTACTTC. As protein: CAWNARAEETQYF.